This TCR beta chain stems from a study of beta chain features in type 1 diabetes (dated by TCRdb to 2017 to 2018). With respect to the entire study: Patients and healthy donors did not differ in mean age, gender distribution, total cell number or subset yield. A total of roughly 100 million sorted cells were examined across all samples, and the number of cells per subset was strongly correlated with RNA yield. The study compared the TCRB repertoires of sorted circulating CD4+ T cell subsets in recently diagnosed type 1 diabetes patients with those in matched healthy donors. Whereas all 28 donors provided naive and central memory subsets, regulatory and stem cell-like memory subsets were isolated from just 8 patients and roughly 8 healthy donors.

In the case of this clone: What antigen it recognizes has not been identified. No much larger clone is present one base from it, and per-base qualities are unavailable.

On the study overall, not on this receptor specifically: At VDJ recombination sites, patients with type 1 diabetes made fewer insertions and deleted more nucleotides, a pattern implying thymic rearrangement abnormalities. Naive, central memory and regulatory TCRB repertoires appeared to be more similar among patients than among healthy donors. Sequencing cDNA rather than genomic DNA could over-represent highly expressing activated cells, although activation and CD3 levels did not differ between groups. Only small numbers of individuals were included in the HLA sub-analyses, which left unresolved whether HLA type had any influence on TCRB rearrangement. A moderate but significant shortening of TCRB CDR3 length was observed in type 1 diabetes patients in all four CD4+ subsets. Shorter templates might have been favored by PCR, but patient and control samples were amplified and corrected together, so both groups would have been affected equally by any skew.

The entire amount of isolated RNA was reverse transcribed using the High Capacity cDNA Reverse Transcription Kit, so the sequenced TCRB transcripts were expressed ones. Deep immunoSEQ sequencing was applied to naive, central memory and regulatory T cell samples, giving an average of roughly 3.5 million total reads per sample. Sorted cells were lysed in RLT buffer, and RNA was extracted using DNase-treated RNeasy Micro or Mini kits according to cell number. To prevent cross-contamination, every cell subset was processed on its own, while patient and healthy donor samples were processed together. The immunoSEQ multiplex PCR was used to amplify TCRB sequences from cDNA, generating 87-bp fragments that spanned the CDR3 region. The amplicons were sequenced using the Illumina HiSeq platform. The authors' pipeline ran thus. PCR bias was computationally corrected using synthetic template baselines, reads within Hamming distance 2 were collapsed, and singletons that could not be merged were discarded. By aligning reads against IMGT, V, D and J genes, CDR3 length, and insertions or deletions at six rearrangement sites were assigned. Clonotype counts were normalized to sorted cell number within each subset before computing true diversity and Gini coefficients with the tcR R package. The overlap coefficient, calculated on TCRB nucleotide sequences, was used to quantify repertoire sharing. Out-of-frame TCRB sequences from naive cells were analyzed to stand in for the pre-selection repertoire. In its TCRdb copy, this immuneACCESS table keeps in-frame sequences only and misses some clones. Where compared with another copy, unresolved V genes explain less than half of these, and the others have no known cause. V and J calls and clone size come straight from that table; D and trimming were deduced from the DNA. The sample table contains 300,000 to 350,000 clones; only one count was recorded for approximately 13% of them. The ten most abundant clones make up 0.013% to 0.015% of the sample.

From each donor, a single peripheral blood sample of approximately 0.11 L on average was drawn into heparinised tubes. A BD FACSAria II and a panel including CD45RO, CCR7, CD25, CD127, CD95 and CD27 were used to sort naive, central memory, regulatory and stem cell-like memory CD4+ T cells. A purity above 95% was achieved for all sorted populations. PBMCs were separated immediately by Lymphoprep density gradient centrifugation and were stained directly, without being cultured. So that batch effects would be minimized, each experiment stained and sorted samples in pairs, pairing one healthy donor with one patient. V lost 2 bases and J lost 0 bases; the stretch between them is 11 bases long. CDR1 and CDR2 are read off the germline V gene as SGDLS and YYNGEE. From the cysteine up to the phenylalanine, the CDR3 has a length of 16 residues. Only CDR3 DNA is held: 48 bases, read in frame from base 1.

This sequence originates from a young woman with type 1 diabetes. Material for sequencing was naive CD4+ T cells from blood. Taken with the paper, the label for cell subset or site translates to: true naive CD4+ T cells. The chain is assembled from TRBV9 and TRBJ2-2, and TRBD2 may be the D gene, going by 5 matching bases. The DNA is as follows: TGTGCCAGCAGCGTCCCAAGCGGAACGAACACCGGGGAGCTGTTTTTT. This encodes CASSVPSGTNTGELFF. The CDR3, completed at both ends by the reference TRBV9 and TRBJ2-2 genes, gives the full variable domain DSGVTQTPKHLITATGQRVTLRCSPRSGDLSVYWYQQSLDQGLQFLIQYYNGEERAKGNILERFSAQQFPDLHSELNLSSLELGDSALYFCASSVPSGTNTGELFFGEGSRLTVL.